This TCR beta chain is from a study of CD8+CD57+ T cells in acquired aplastic anemia. Trimming removed 8 bases from V and 11 bases from J, with 17 bases in between. CDR3 length: 12 residues. In germline, CDR1 is SGHDN, CDR2 FVKESK. Profiles of TCR beta VDJ and CDR3 were generated from a genomic DNA template. TCRdb re-analysed the reads in MiXCR, keeping a single row per CDR3 protein. Among 400,000 to 450,000 distinct CDR3 sequences listed, about two thirds were seen once. The rearrangement links TRBV14 to TRBJ2-3, with D possibly matching TRBD1 (6 bases). Source material: sorted CD4+, CD8+, or CD8+CD57+ T cells (not recorded which) from PBMCs. This TCR derives from a human donor in good health, serving as a control. This CDR3 is CASGHSGALQYF. CDR3 DNA sequence: TGTGCCAGCGGGCACTCAGGGGCTTTGCAGTATTTT.